These 18 T cell receptor beta chains share one sample of origin, sequenced in a study of OX40 agonist ivuxolimab in advanced cancers. The protocol used for the library was the immunoSEQ multiplex PCR assay. Sourced from immuneACCESS, this table was stored by TCRdb with only in-frame sequences that have V and J called. A share of the clones is absent; for the studies checked, an unresolved V gene accounts for under half, and the remainder has no known explanation. Across this sample there are about 83,000 clones, with approximately 90% seen only once. Around 0.72% of the sample goes to the ten largest clones. Here the sequenced sample was CD4+ or CD8+ T cells sorted from blood, taken in a trial of the OX40 agonist ivuxolimab. Receptors originate from an adult with an advanced solid tumor such as melanoma, head and neck, liver or kidney cancer.

The chain carries TRBV29-1 and TRBJ2-7; weak D call: TRBD2 (6 bases). The CDR3 is 13 residues long. Germline V gives CDR1 SQVTM, CDR2 ANQGSEA. The ends were cut back, 7 bases at V and 5 bases at J, with 18 bases in the middle. The CDR3 spells CSAVTGAGNEQYF. CDR3 nucleotide sequence: TGCAGCGCCGTGACGGGTGCGGGGAACGAGCAGTACTTC.

This sequence joins TRBV2 and TRBJ2-4; a weak D match, TRBD1 (5 bases). The CDR3 is made up of 14 amino acids. V lost 6 bases and J lost 7, with 16 bases in between. Germline-derived CDR1 and CDR2 are SNHLY and FYNNEI. CDR3 bases: TGTGCCAGCAGGGGCGACAGCCCCGGGAACATTCAGTACTTC. Its protein is CASRGDSPGNIQYF.

The CDR3 nucleotides are TGCGCCAGCAGCTTGAGTAGCGGGGGGAATGAGCAGTTCTTC. As protein: CASSLSSGGNEQFF. The V call is TRBV5-1, the J call TRBJ2-1, with 10 positions matching TRBD2. The V gene's germline CDR1 is SGHRS and CDR2 YFSETQ. Trimming cost V 1 base and J 7 bases; bases outside gene matches: 2. The CDR3 extends over 14 amino acids. Drawing the rest from reference TRBV5-1 and TRBJ2-1, the complete variable domain is KAGVTQTPRYLIKTRGQQVTLSCSPISGHRSVSWYQQTPGQGLQFLFEYFSETQRNKGNFPGRFSGRQFSNSRSEMNVSTLELGDSALYLCASSLSSGGNEQFFGPGTRLTVL.

This chain uses TRBV14 with TRBJ1-6; no reliable D call. V lost 4 bases and J 9 bases, leaving 7 bases between the germline ends. Germline V gene sequence: CDR1 SGHDN, CDR2 FVKESK. The CDR3 totals 12 residues. The CDR3 DNA reads TGTGCCAGCAGCCTCACCGTTTCACCCCTCCACTTT. It specifies CASSLTVSPLHF.

The V gene is TRBV7-2, the J gene TRBJ2-1, with 10 bases that match TRBD1. V lost 5 bases, J lost 7 bases, and 11 bases stayed unmatched. There are 16 residues in the CDR3. Germline V lookup: CDR1 SGHTA, CDR2 FQGNSA. The CDR3 coding sequence is TGTGCCAGCAGCGCCTCCGGGACAGGGGTGAGGAATGAGCAGTTCTTC. Its translation: CASSASGTGVRNEQFF.

The chain recombines TRBV5-6 with TRBJ2-2; 10 bases are shared with TRBD2. Germline CDR1 and CDR2: SGHDT and YYEEEE. The CDR3 has 14 residues. The V and J ends lost 4 bases and 7 bases, in that order; junction bases with no gene match: 4. CDR3 sequence reads: CASSLAGAGGELFF. CDR3 nucleotides: TGTGCCAGCAGCCTAGCGGGAGCGGGCGGGGAGCTGTTTTTT. Combining the CDR3 with reference TRBV5-6 and TRBJ2-2 gives the whole variable domain DAGVTQSPTHLIKTRGQQVTLRCSPKSGHDTVSWYQQALGQGPQFIFQYYEEEERQRGNFPDRFSGHQFPNYSSELNVNALLLGDSALYLCASSLAGAGGELFFGEGSRLTVL.

The gene calls are TRBV9 and TRBJ2-1, with D possibly being TRBD2 (7 bases). Germline V gene data show CDR1 as SGDLS and CDR2 as YYNGEE. The CDR3 has 12 residues. Trimming took off 2 bases at V and 12 bases at J, with 12 bases between the two ends. The CDR3 here is CASSVGGGPQFF. DNA for the CDR3: TGTGCCAGCAGCGTGGGAGGGGGACCGCAGTTCTTC.

The chain joins TRBV4-1 to TRBJ2-5; TRBD2 matches 11 bases. Germline V gene data show CDR1 as MGHRA and CDR2 as YSYEKL. The ends lost 3 bases at V and 11 bases at J; junction bases unmatched: 11. This CDR3 spans 15 amino acids. The CDR3 loop reads CASSQDPGLAAPQYF. The CDR3 DNA follows: TGCGCCAGCAGCCAGGATCCGGGACTAGCGGCACCTCAGTACTTC.

The V call is TRBV2, the J call TRBJ2-3; no firm D call. The V end was cut by 7 bases, the J end by 6 bases, with 11 bases between. CDR1 SNHLY and CDR2 FYNNEI come from the germline V gene. There are 12 residues in the CDR3. The DNA of the CDR3 is TGTGCCAGCACCCTCGAAAAGGATACGCAGTATTTT. It codes for CASTLEKDTQYF.

The chain combines TRBV14 with TRBJ1-1; D unclear. The V end was cut by 6 bases, the J end by 1 base, with 9 bases between. Per germline, CDR1 SGHDN and CDR2 FVKESK. The length of the CDR3 is 13 residues. This CDR3 is CASSIQPNTEAFF. The DNA for the CDR3 is TGTGCCAGCAGTATACAGCCGAACACTGAAGCTTTCTTT.

J is TRBJ2-5 and V is TRBV27; the D is unclear. CDR1 and CDR2 from the germline V gene are MNHEY and SMNVEV (reference sequence). Trimming left V 0 bases short and J 4 bases short, with 6 bases between. CDR3 length equals 13 residues. DNA for the CDR3: TGTGCCAGCAGTTTATCGTTAGGAGAGACCCAGTACTTC. This gives the protein CASSLSLGETQYF.

V gene TRBV6-1 combines with J gene TRBJ2-3, with 8 bases aligning to TRBD1. After removal of 6 bases from V and 6 bases from J, the junction contained 17 bases not matched to a gene. CDR3 length: 17 residues. CDR1 is MNHNS and CDR2 is SASEGT in the germline V gene. The CDR3 nucleotides read TGTGCCAGCAGCGAATTCGGGACAGGAAATTTTGCGGATACGCAGTATTTT. It specifies CASSEFGTGNFADTQYF.

The gene calls are TRBV10-3 and TRBJ2-3, with 7 bases aligning to TRBD2. This CDR3 contains 16 residues. CDR1 is ENHRY and CDR2 is SYGVKD in the germline V gene. Trimming removed 4 bases from V and 0 bases from J; junction bases left unmatched: 7. Here the CDR3 reads CAISARGAGSTDTQYF. CDR3 bases: TGTGCCATCAGTGCCCGGGGAGCGGGGAGCACAGATACGCAGTATTTT.

This clone was recorded only once. The genes are TRBV18 and TRBJ1-5; tentatively, D is TRBD1 (5 bases). Looked up from germline, CDR1 is KGHSH and CDR2 is LQKENI. The length of the CDR3 is 16 residues. V was trimmed by 3 bases and J by 5 bases, leaving 17 bases between them. Here the CDR3 DNA reads TGTGCCAGCTCACCCAATATAGCAGGGACGGATCAGCCCCAGCATTTT. It translates to CASSPNIAGTDQPQHF.

In this sample, this clone turned up once. This rearrangement joins TRBV5-1 to TRBJ2-5; 7 bases are shared with TRBD1. Per germline, CDR1 SGHRS and CDR2 YFSETQ. J was trimmed by 1 base and V by 2 bases; bases with no gene match: 11. This CDR3 is 17 amino acids long. The chain's CDR3 is CASSLATGAIVQETQYF. DNA of the CDR3: TGCGCCAGCAGCTTAGCTACAGGGGCGATCGTCCAAGAGACCCAGTACTTC.

The rearrangement uses TRBV7-6 and TRBJ2-3, with D possibly being TRBD1 (6 bases). V was trimmed by 2 bases and J by 2 bases, leaving 11 bases between them. The CDR3 loop spans 15 amino acids. Germline CDR1 and CDR2: SGHVS and FNYEAQ. The CDR3 loop is CASSLQTGTTDTQYF. In DNA, the CDR3 is TGTGCCAGCAGCTTACAGACAGGTACCACAGATACGCAGTATTTT. Together with reference TRBV7-6 and TRBJ2-3, the CDR3 gives the full variable domain: GAGVSQSPRYKVTKRGQDVALRCDPISGHVSLYWYRQALGQGPEFLTYFNYEAQQDKSGLPNDRFSAERPEGSISTLTIQRTEQRDSAMYRCASSLQTGTTDTQYFGPGTRLTVL.

The chain combines TRBV7-2 with TRBJ2-4, with D possibly being TRBD1 or TRBD2 (5 bases each). V was clipped by 5 bases and J by 7 bases, with 12 bases between them. Germline V gives CDR1 SGHTA, CDR2 FQGNSA. The CDR3 length is 13 residues. CDR3 region: CASSPTWGNIQYF. In DNA, the CDR3 is TGTGCCAGCAGCCCAACATGGGGGAACATTCAGTACTTC.

This chain links TRBV18 with TRBJ2-1; TRBD2 agrees at 7 bases. The junction had 7 bases not matched to a gene; V was cut back by 4 bases and J by 10 bases. Germline CDR1 KGHSH, CDR2 LQKENI. The CDR3 length is 13 residues. CDR3: CASSREREGEQFF. For the CDR3, the DNA is TGTGCCAGCTCACGAGAGAGGGAGGGCGAGCAGTTCTTC.